This TCR beta chain comes out of a study of CD8+ T cells in alopecia areata. Study in general: Percentage of affected scalp area was the basis on which treated patients' severity was scored.

It was cDNA, reverse transcribed from extracted RNA, that served as the sequencing template. Clones were read by immunoSEQ multiplex PCR, and TCRdb kept only the in-frame ones, dropping some. The sample includes around 120,000 clones, about three fifths of them seen just once. Deletions cut 7 bases from V and 4 bases from J, with 13 bases between. Germline V CDR1 and CDR2: SGHDN, FVKESK. The CDR3 extends over 13 amino acids. Specified treatment: oral pan-JAK inhibitor, 5-10 mg twice daily. Starting from PBMCs, sorting isolated CD4+ and CD8+ T cells. The sequence derives from a human donor with alopecia areata. The chain uses TRBV14 and TRBJ1-2; TRBD1 is a possible D gene (5 bases). This specimen consisted of CD8+ T cells sorted from blood, obtained at week 4, from a patient treated with tofacitinib. The CDR3 loop reads CASMDARGYGYTF. In DNA form, the CDR3 reads TGTGCCAGCATGGACGCGAGGGGCTATGGCTACACCTTC.